These 5 T cell receptor beta chains were all obtained from the same sample, sequenced in a study of T-cell reconstitution after alpha-beta-depleted transplantation in children. Unique molecular identifiers were incorporated when the TCRbeta library was constructed. TCRdb re-derived calls from the PCR reads in MiXCR, one entry per CDR3 protein. This table holds around 100,000 distinct CDR3 sequences, about a tenth found once. Here the sequenced sample was PBMCs, taken before TCRalphabeta/CD19-depleted stem cell transplant. These receptors were taken from a boy aged 2 to 10 with acute lymphoblastic leukemia, due to receive a stem cell transplant.

The chain links TRBV5-5 to TRBJ2-5; the match to TRBD2 covers 8 bases. CDR1 is SGHKS, CDR2 YYEKEE, per germline (reference sequence). Unmatched junction bases numbered 8, after V lost 0 bases and J lost 1 base. There are 17 residues in the CDR3. The CDR3 DNA sequence: TGTGCCAGCAGCTTGGGTGTACTAGCGGAGCTCCAAGAGACCCAGTACTTC. Encoded protein: CASSLGVLAELQETQYF.

This clonotype has just a few counts. The J gene is TRBJ2-7, the V gene TRBV27; 8 bases are a match to TRBD1. V lost 4 bases to trimming and J lost 5 bases; unmatched junction nucleotides: 7. CDR1 is MNHEY, CDR2 SMNVEV, per germline (reference sequence). The CDR3 runs to 14 residues. The CDR3 loop reads CASSSAGGTNEQYF. For the CDR3, the DNA is TGTGCCAGCAGTTCCGCAGGGGGCACGAACGAGCAGTACTTC.

This clonotype was found many times. The genes are TRBV12-3 or TRBV12-4 and TRBJ2-7; tentative D call: TRBD2 (6 bases). This CDR3 has 11 residues. V dropped 8 bases and J dropped 1 base, with 6 bases sitting between them. The CDR3 reads CASGRSYEQYF. The CDR3 DNA sequence: TGTGCCAGCGGGAGGTCCTACGAGCAGTACTTC.

This clonotype showed up just a few times. The chain combines TRBV5-1 with TRBJ2-1, with 7 positions matching TRBD2. CDR1 and CDR2 (germline): SGHRS, YFSETQ. V lost 1 base and J lost 4; bases outside the gene matches: 5. This CDR3 region has 15 residues. CDR3 sequence: CASSLMASGYNEQFF. For the CDR3, the DNA is TGCGCCAGCAGCTTGATGGCTAGCGGATACAATGAGCAGTTCTTC.

There are a few counts of this clonotype. V is TRBV20-1 and J is TRBJ1-6; tentatively, D is TRBD1 (6 bases). V was trimmed by 6 bases and J by 10 bases, leaving 16 bases between them. The CDR3 has 13 residues. Germline V gene sequence: CDR1 DFQATT, CDR2 SNEGSKA (reference sequence). In nucleotides, the CDR3 is TGCAGTGCGAGGAAATCAGGGGAATCACCCCTCCACTTT. Its translation is CSARKSGESPLHF.